The sequence of this T cell receptor (beta chain) was determined in a study of shared clonotypes between healthy human individuals. About the research overall: Each donor's CD4 naive and CD4 memory cells filled three plates apiece, CD8 naive two, and CD8 memory one.

Study-wide findings and caveats: Few donors restricted represented genetic and exposure-history diversity. Richness estimates generally favored naive over memory subsets. An anticipated effect of sequencing depth on clonotype sharing among donors was recognized.

Produced via immunoSEQ multiplex PCR; TCRdb's table is partial and in-frame only. Of roughly 2 million clones listed, around 95% are singletons. CDR3 size: 11 residues. Per germline, CDR1 GTSNPN and CDR2 SVGIG (reference sequence). Trimming pared 1 base from V and 9 bases from J, leaving 10 bases between. Note on this clone: The antigen is unknown.

Sequencing used naive CD4+ T cells sorted from blood. Sample subset: CD45RA+ positively selected. This TCR was sampled from a man aged 18 to 30 in good health. The V and J genes are TRBV30 and TRBJ2-7; D could derive from TRBD1 or TRBD2 (5 bases each). The CDR3 coding sequence is TGTGCCTGGAGTGCCCGGGGACCGCAGTACTTC. As protein: CAWSARGPQYF.